This TCR beta chain was found in a study of T cells in Graves' hyperthyroidism and ophthalmopathy. Broader study findings: The model foresaw ophthalmopathy a median around seven months prior to onset.

Patients with uncontrolled infections, other autoimmune diseases, pregnancy or lactation were excluded. Isolation of PBMCs was performed on around 9.8 ml fresh peripheral blood. TCR beta CDR3 regions were amplified from RNA transcripts. RT-PCR in the first round (using the HTBI primer set) targeted the TCR CDR3. Using its own MiXCR run on the multiplex PCR reads, TCRdb lists one record per CDR3 protein. The data hold roughly 560,000 distinct CDR3 sequences, with roughly 14% observed a single time. The table lists this clonotype with many counts. What it recognizes is unknown. The CDR3 consists of 16 residues. Trimming stripped 4 bases from V and 0 bases from J, with 15 bases between.

The clonotype comes from a woman aged 40-49 years with Graves' ophthalmopathy. The sequencing sample was made of blood. The chain couples TRBV12-3 or TRBV12-4 to TRBJ1-2, with a tentative D call TRBD1 (6 bases). The CDR3, as DNA: TGTGCCAGCAGTTCCCCAGCAGGGGACACTAACTATGGCTACACCTTC. Translated: CASSSPAGDTNYGYTF.